Listed here are 10 T cell receptor beta chains from one sample, sequenced in a study of regulatory T cells in long-lasting Graves disease. Time point meaning: persistent/refractory GD, antithyroid drugs over 5 years with positive TRAb. Following extraction of RNA from PBMCs, that RNA was used to make the TCR library. The authors built TCR beta libraries using iRepertoire HTBI primers and Arm-PCR of CDR3 regions. MiXCR was run by TCRdb on the multiplex PCR reads, yielding one entry per CDR3 protein. The sample records 400,000 to 500,000 distinct CDR3 sequences, around 20% being singletons. The sample in question was peripheral blood mononuclear cells (PBMCs), obtained when the disease was refractory, from a patient treated with antithyroid drugs. These receptors were taken from a female donor with Graves disease.

This clonotype came up many times. The rearrangement uses TRBV13 and TRBJ2-7; TRBD1 is a possible D gene (6 bases). V lost 5 bases and J 5 bases, leaving 13 bases between the germline ends. The CDR3 loop spans 13 amino acids. CDR1 is PRHDT and CDR2 is FYEKMQ in the germline V gene (reference sequence). The CDR3 DNA sequence: TGTGCCAGCAGCCTCAACAGGGCAGACGAGCAGTACTTC. Translation: CASSLNRADEQYF. The full variable domain, in which reference TRBV13 and TRBJ2-7 provide the parts outside the CDR3, is AAGVIQSPRHLIKEKRETATLKCYPIPRHDTVYWYQQGPGQDPQFLISFYEKMQSDKGSIPDRFSAQQFSDYHSELNMSSLELGDSALYFCASSLNRADEQYFGPGTRLTVT.

This clonotype occurred many times. The chain employs TRBV10-3 and TRBJ2-5, with 14 bases lining up with TRBD2. The CDR3 is made up of 16 amino acids. The germline V gene has CDR1 ENHRY and CDR2 SYGVKD. J gave up 4 bases and V 4 bases, and 5 bases lay outside the gene matches. CDR3 coding DNA: TGTGCCATCAGTGCGACTAGCGGGAGGGCCGGAGAGACCCAGTACTTC. Amino acids: CAISATSGRAGETQYF.

The rearrangement links TRBV15 to TRBJ2-7; 9 bases match TRBD1. The CDR3 spans 16 residues. Trimming at V came to 1 base and at J to 0 bases, leaving 4 bases not matched to a gene. The germline gives CDR1 LNHNV, CDR2 YYDKDF (reference sequence). The CDR3 DNA reads TGTGCCACCAGCAGAGGGGGACAGGGAGGCTCCTACGAGCAGTACTTC. Protein: CATSRGGQGGSYEQYF.

This clonotype was seen at least ten times. The chain uses TRBV2 and TRBJ1-1, with TRBD1 matching 7 bases. The junction had 5 bases not matched to a gene; V was cut back by 4 bases and J by 6 bases. Germline CDR1 and CDR2: SNHLY and FYNNEI. The CDR3 is made up of 13 amino acids. The CDR3 DNA is TGTGCCAGCAGTGTACAGGGGCCTCCTGAAGCTTTCTTT. Translated, it gives CASSVQGPPEAFF.

A remark on this clonotype: A far larger clone is one nucleotide away, so this likely arose from a read error. The chain joins TRBV2 to TRBJ2-7; 9 bases agree with TRBD1. From germline, CDR1 is SNHLY and CDR2 FYNNEI. V lost 6 bases to trimming and J lost 2 bases; unmatched junction nucleotides: 5. This CDR3 has 14 residues. The CDR3 DNA reads TGTGCCAGCAGCACCGGGACAGGGCCCTACGAGCAGTACTTC. Residues: CASSTGTGPYEQYF.

This clonotype was seen a handful of times. V gene TRBV18 combines with J gene TRBJ2-2; no clear D. CDR3 length equals 14 residues. The germline CDR1 and CDR2 sequences are KGHSH and LQKENI. Trimming left V 10 bases short and J 3 bases short, with 15 bases between. Here the CDR3 DNA reads TGTGCCACCTTACCTTCACTGGACACCGGGGAGCTGTTTTTT. Residues: CATLPSLDTGELFF.

This clonotype was picked up a small number of times. This sequence joins TRBV9 and TRBJ2-5; unclear D gene. This CDR3 contains 14 residues. Trimming took 0 bases from V and 5 from J, leaving 11 bases between them. Germline-derived CDR1 and CDR2 are SGDLS and YYNGEE. The CDR3 DNA reads TGTGCCAGCAGCGTAGGTCGGACCGGGGAGACCCAGTACTTC. The encoded protein is CASSVGRTGETQYF.

This clonotype has at least ten counts. The genes are TRBV19 and TRBJ1-5; D might be TRBD1 (5 bases). The CDR3 is 13 amino acids. Germline CDR1 and CDR2: LNHDA and SQIVND (reference sequence). With 3 bases removed from V and 5 bases from J, the gap between germline ends came to 8 bases. The CDR3 protein is CASSMDTHQPQHF. CDR3 in DNA: TGTGCCAGTAGTATGGACACCCATCAGCCCCAGCATTTT.

The genes are TRBV28 and TRBJ2-1, with D hard to call. Germline V CDR1 and CDR2: MDHEN, SYDVKM. This CDR3 has 16 residues. Between the trimmed V and J ends, which lost 5 bases and 0 bases, there was a span of 14 bases. The CDR3 reads CASSRDSLISYNEQFF. The CDR3 nucleotides read TGTGCCAGCAGTAGAGACTCGTTAATCTCCTACAATGAGCAGTTCTTC.

V usage is TRBV18 and J usage is TRBJ1-4, with 7 positions matching TRBD1. Germline assignment: CDR1 KGHSH and CDR2 LQKENI. Unmatched junction bases numbered 4, after V lost 5 bases and J lost 4 bases. The CDR3 sequence is 14 residues long. CDR3 in DNA: TGTGCCAGCTCAATACAGGGGCGTAATGAAAAACTGTTTTTT. Amino acid sequence: CASSIQGRNEKLFF.